Sequencing of this T cell receptor beta chain was carried out in a study of cytomegalovirus exposure and HLA in healthy donors. Vbeta (60) and Jbeta (13) primers were used in the PCR. The protocol was immunoSEQ multiplex PCR, while the TCRdb copy is restricted to in-frame clones and leaves out a portion. Among more than 95,000 clones listed, 65% to 75% were seen once. Germline V lookup: CDR1 SQVTM, CDR2 ANQGSEA. The CDR3 has 14 amino acids. Germline trimming cut 8 bases from V and 3 bases from J; bases unmatched to any gene: 11. The sequence was obtained from a female donor in good health and CMV-seropositive. The sequenced material came from PBMCs. The chain joins TRBV29-1 to TRBJ2-3; TRBD1 matches 7 bases. The CDR3 loop is CSTLDRVGTDTQYF. The CDR3 nucleotides are TGCAGCACCCTTGACAGGGTAGGAACAGATACGCAGTATTTT.